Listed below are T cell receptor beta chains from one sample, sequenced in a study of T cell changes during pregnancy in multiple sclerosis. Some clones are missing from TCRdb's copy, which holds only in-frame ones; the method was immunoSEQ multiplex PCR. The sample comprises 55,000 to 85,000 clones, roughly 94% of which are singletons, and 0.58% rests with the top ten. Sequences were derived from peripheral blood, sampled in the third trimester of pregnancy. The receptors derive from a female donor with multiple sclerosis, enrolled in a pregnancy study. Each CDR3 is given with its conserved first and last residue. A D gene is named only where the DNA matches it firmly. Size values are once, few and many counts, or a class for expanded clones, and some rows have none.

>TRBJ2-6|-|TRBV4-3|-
TGCGCCAGCAGCCCGTCTGGGGCCAACGTCCTGACTTTC
CASSPSGANVLTF
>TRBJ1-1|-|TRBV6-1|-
TGTGCCAGCAGTGATATTCTGTGGGGGGTCGCTGAAGCTTTCTTT
CASSDILWGVAEAFF
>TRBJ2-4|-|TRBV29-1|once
TGCAGCGTTGTTTTACAGGGTGGTTCCAAAAACATTCAGTACTTC
CSVVLQGGSKNIQYF
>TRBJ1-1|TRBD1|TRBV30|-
TGTGCCTGGACCCCCGACAGGGGAACTGAAGCTTTCTTT
CAWTPDRGTEAFF
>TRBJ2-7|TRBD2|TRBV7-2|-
TGTGCCAGCAGCTTACGGCTAGCGGCCTACGAGCAGTACTTC
CASSLRLAAYEQYF
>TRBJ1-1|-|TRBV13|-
TGTGCCAGCAGCGGCCGGGTCACTGAAGCTTTCTTT
CASSGRVTEAFF
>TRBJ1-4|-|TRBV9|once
TGTGCCAGCAGCGTAGGAGGGCGGCTTAATGAAAAACTGTTTTTT
CASSVGGRLNEKLFF
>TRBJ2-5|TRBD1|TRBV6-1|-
TGTGCCTCCCCTCCCCAGGGGGACCAAGAGACCCAGTACTTC
CASPPQGDQETQYF
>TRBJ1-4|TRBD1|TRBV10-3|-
TGTGCCATCAGTGAGCAACCCGGGACAGGGGCTGGTGAAAAACTGTTTTTT
CAISEQPGTGAGEKLFF
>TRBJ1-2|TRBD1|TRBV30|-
TGTGCCTGGAGAACGACAGGGGCCTATGGCTACACCTTC
CAWRTTGAYGYTF
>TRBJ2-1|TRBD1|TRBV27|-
TGTGCCCACTACTTGACAGGGATGCGCAATGAGCAGTTCTTC
CAHYLTGMRNEQFF
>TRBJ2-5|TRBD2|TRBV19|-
TGTGCCAGTAGTATCCAAAGACTAGCGGGGGGGCCCTCTCAAGAGACCCAGTACTTC
CASSIQRLAGGPSQETQYF
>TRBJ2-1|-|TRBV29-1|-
TGCAGCGTTGATATCTCAGTTTTAAATGAGCAGTTCTTC
CSVDISVLNEQFF
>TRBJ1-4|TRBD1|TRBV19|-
TGTGCCAGTAGTATCGGGACAGTGAATGAAAAACTGTTTTTT
CASSIGTVNEKLFF
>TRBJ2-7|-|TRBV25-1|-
TGTGCCAGCAGAGCTGATACCTACGAGCAGTACTTC
CASRADTYEQYF
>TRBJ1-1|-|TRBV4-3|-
TGCGCCAGCAGCCCCGGAGGTGGACCCCCTGAAGCTTTCTTT
CASSPGGGPPEAFF
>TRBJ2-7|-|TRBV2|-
TGTGCCAGCAGCTCACTAGCCTACGAGCAGTACTTC
CASSSLAYEQYF
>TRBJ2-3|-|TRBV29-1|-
TGCAGCGTTGAGCTACCCCCTAGCACAGATACGCAGTATTTT
CSVELPPSTDTQYF
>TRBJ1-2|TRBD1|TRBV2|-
TGTGCCAGCAGTGGCGACAGGGAAGTCCACTATGGCTACACCTTC
CASSGDREVHYGYTF
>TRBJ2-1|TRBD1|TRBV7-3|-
TGTGCCAGCAGCTCCACAGGGGGGCTCTACAATGAGCAGTTCTTC
CASSSTGGLYNEQFF
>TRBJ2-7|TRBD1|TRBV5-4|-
TGTGCCAGCAGCTTGGGGACAGGGGCTTCCTACGAGCAGTACTTC
CASSLGTGASYEQYF
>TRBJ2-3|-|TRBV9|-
TGTGCCAGCAGCGTAGGTCAGGGCGCAGATACGCAGTATTTT
CASSVGQGADTQYF
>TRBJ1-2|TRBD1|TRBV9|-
TGTGCCAGCAGCGTAGCCGGGACAGGGGTCGGCTACACCTTC
CASSVAGTGVGYTF
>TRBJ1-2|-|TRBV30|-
TGTGCCTGGAGTGTACGGGTTCACGGCTACACCTTC
CAWSVRVHGYTF
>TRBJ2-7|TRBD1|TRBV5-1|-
TGCGCCAGCAGCATGAAACCAACGGGACAGTCCTACTCCTACGAGCAGTACTTC
CASSMKPTGQSYSYEQYF